The source of this T cell receptor (beta chain) is a study of OX40 agonist ivuxolimab in advanced cancers. For the study at large: The patients' treatment was ivuxolimab, an agonistic anti-OX40 (CD134) antibody. Patients with hepatocellular carcinoma, melanoma, renal cell or head and neck cancer made up the dose-escalation patients. Prior anti-PD-1, anti-PD-L1 or anti-CTLA-4 therapy did not bar entry, and more than 35% had some.

The table came from immunoSEQ multiplex PCR; TCRdb's copy has only in-frame clones and leaves some out. The table shows 55,000 to 65,000 clones, with roughly 84% occurring only once. Germline CDR1 is LNHNV and CDR2 is YYDKDF (reference sequence). V was clipped by 8 bases and J by 9 bases; unmatched bases: 12. The CDR3 consists of 14 residues. Patients had blood sampled at baseline and again on cycle 4 day 1 and cycle 7 day 1. The source of this sequence is an adult with an advanced solid tumor such as melanoma, head and neck, liver or kidney cancer. Specimen: CD4+ or CD8+ T cells sorted from blood, collected in a trial of the OX40 agonist ivuxolimab. The chain joins TRBV15 to TRBJ2-4, with TRBD1 identical over 8 bases. The DNA of the CDR3 is TGTGCCACCCGACCGGGACAGGCTCGGGGCATTCAGTACTTC. Its protein is CATRPGQARGIQYF.